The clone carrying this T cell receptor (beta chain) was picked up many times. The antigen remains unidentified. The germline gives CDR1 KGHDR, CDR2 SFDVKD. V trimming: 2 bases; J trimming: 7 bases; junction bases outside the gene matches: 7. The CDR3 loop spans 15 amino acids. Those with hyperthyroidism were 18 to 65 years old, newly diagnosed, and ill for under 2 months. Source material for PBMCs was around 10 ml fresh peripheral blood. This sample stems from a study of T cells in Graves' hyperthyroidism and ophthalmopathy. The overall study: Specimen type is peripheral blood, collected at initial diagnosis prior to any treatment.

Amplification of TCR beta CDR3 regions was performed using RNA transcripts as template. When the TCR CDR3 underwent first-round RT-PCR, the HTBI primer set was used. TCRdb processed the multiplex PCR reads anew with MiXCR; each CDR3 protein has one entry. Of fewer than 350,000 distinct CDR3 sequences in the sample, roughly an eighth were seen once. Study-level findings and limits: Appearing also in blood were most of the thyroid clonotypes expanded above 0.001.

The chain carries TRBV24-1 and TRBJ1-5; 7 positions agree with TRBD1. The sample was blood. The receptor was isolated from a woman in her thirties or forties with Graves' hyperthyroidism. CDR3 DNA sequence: TGTGCCACCAGTGATTCCCGGACAGGAGGGCAGCCCCAGCATTTT. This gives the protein CATSDSRTGGQPQHF.